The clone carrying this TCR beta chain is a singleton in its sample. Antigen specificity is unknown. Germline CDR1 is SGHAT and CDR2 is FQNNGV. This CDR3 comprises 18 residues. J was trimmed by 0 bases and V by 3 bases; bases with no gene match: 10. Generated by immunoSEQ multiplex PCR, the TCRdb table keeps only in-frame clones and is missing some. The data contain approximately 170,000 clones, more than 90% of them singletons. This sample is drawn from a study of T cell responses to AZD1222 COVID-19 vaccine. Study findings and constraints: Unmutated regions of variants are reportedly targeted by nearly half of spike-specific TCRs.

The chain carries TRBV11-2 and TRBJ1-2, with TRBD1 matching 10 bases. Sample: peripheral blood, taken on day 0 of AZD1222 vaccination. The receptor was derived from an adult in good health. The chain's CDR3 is CASSLAGQGREANYGYTF. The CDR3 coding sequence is TGTGCCAGCAGCTTGGCGGGACAGGGGCGGGAAGCTAACTATGGCTACACCTTC.